The 7 T cell receptor beta chains given below trace back to one sample, sequenced in a study of blood T cell repertoires in COVID-19. TCRdb's table, derived via immunoSEQ multiplex PCR, lists solely in-frame clones and lacks some. Here the sample spans approximately 350,000 clones, roughly 90% being singletons. Sequences were obtained from peripheral blood. The receptors originated from a man between 35 and 55 years old with acute or convalescent COVID-19.

This clone appeared a single time. J is TRBJ1-3 and V is TRBV2; D is possibly TRBD1 (6 bases). CDR3 length: 14 amino acids. Trimming took 8 bases from V and 2 from J, leaving 13 bases between them. The germline V gene encodes CDR1 SNHLY and CDR2 FYNNEI. The DNA of the CDR3 is TGTGCCAGCCCCCTGGGGGGGCCTGGAAACACCATATATTTT. Amino acid sequence: CASPLGGPGNTIYF.

The chain links TRBV6-6 to TRBJ1-1, with D perhaps matching TRBD1 (6 bases). V was shortened by 7 bases and J by 8 bases, with 14 bases between the two germline ends. The CDR3 is made up of 12 amino acids. Germline loops: CDR1 MNHNY, CDR2 SVGAGI (reference sequence). This CDR3 is CASKHQGTEAFF. The CDR3 nucleotides are TGTGCCAGCAAACACCAAGGGACAGAAGCTTTCTTT.

The chain employs TRBV3-1 (or the pseudogene TRBV3-2) and TRBJ1-2; D unresolved. CDR3 size: 13 residues. Germline V lookup: CDR1 LGHDT, CDR2 YNNKEL (reference sequence). V was cut by 3 bases and J by 4 bases, with 9 bases left in between. The CDR3 loop is CASSHEACYGYTF. CDR3 sequence (DNA): TGTGCCAGCAGCCACGAAGCTTGCTATGGCTACACCTTC.

The chain uses TRBV18 and TRBJ2-1, with D unclear. V was clipped by 3 bases and J by 7 bases, with 13 bases between them. Germline V gives CDR1 KGHSH, CDR2 LQKENI. The CDR3 is 14 amino acids. CDR3 in amino acids: CASSPVGHQNEQFF. In DNA, the CDR3 is TGTGCCAGCTCACCCGTGGGCCACCAAAATGAGCAGTTCTTC.

The genes are TRBV18 and TRBJ2-3; possible D gene TRBD2, 5 bases. Per germline, CDR1 KGHSH and CDR2 LQKENI. This CDR3 contains 15 residues. With 4 bases removed from V and 2 bases from J, the gap between germline ends came to 13 bases. CDR3 protein: CASSLADWYTDTQYF. CDR3 DNA: TGTGCCAGCTCACTGGCGGACTGGTACACAGATACGCAGTATTTT.

The chain links TRBV2 to TRBJ1-3, with D perhaps matching TRBD1 (5 bases). The CDR3 is 16 amino acids. The V end was cut by 6 bases, the J end by 4 bases, with 19 bases between. The V gene's germline CDR1 is SNHLY and CDR2 FYNNEI. CDR3 in DNA: TGTGCCAGCAGCGACCGGGACTCCTTTCGGGGAAACACCATATATTTT. This encodes CASSDRDSFRGNTIYF.

The CDR3 DNA is TGTGCCACCAGTGATTTATCAGGGGCGGATGGCTACACCTTC. It translates to CATSDLSGADGYTF. The V gene is TRBV24-1, the J gene TRBJ1-2; possible D gene TRBD1, 6 bases. Looked up from germline, CDR1 is KGHDR and CDR2 is SFDVKD. Trimming removed 1 base from V and 6 bases from J, with 11 bases in between. The CDR3 totals 14 residues.